Included here is one T cell receptor (beta chain) sequence, with context. The antigen is undetermined. Germline V lookup: CDR1 SQVTM, CDR2 ANQGSEA. Trimming removed 0 bases from V and 3 bases from J, with 15 bases in between. This CDR3 comprises 15 residues. These data come from a study of OX40 agonist ivuxolimab in advanced cancers. On the study more broadly: Under the entry rules, prior anti-PD-1, anti-PD-L1 or anti-CTLA-4 therapy was allowed, and roughly 43% had some.

Broader study findings: Clonal expansion by week 6 occurred in CD4+ and CD8+ blood T cells (at 0.1 to 3.0 mg/kg). Among T cells, CD8+ cells averaged more expanded clones than CD4+ cells.

The timepoints at which blood was sampled were baseline, cycle 4 day 1, and cycle 7 day 1. The protocol was immunoSEQ multiplex PCR, while the TCRdb copy is restricted to in-frame clones and leaves out a portion. The top ten clones hold under 40% of a sample with over 20,000 clones, about 83% of them seen once. The chain has TRBV29-1 and TRBJ2-7; a possible D gene is TRBD2 (6 bases). The receptor was isolated from an adult with an advanced solid tumor such as melanoma, head and neck, liver or kidney cancer. Sample: CD4+ or CD8+ T cells sorted from blood, taken in a trial of the OX40 agonist ivuxolimab. CDR3 residues: CSVEEVGGSHYEQYF. The CDR3 DNA reads as TGCAGCGTTGAAGAGGTTGGAGGGTCTCACTACGAGCAGTACTTC.